This entry concerns a single T cell receptor beta chain. This clonotype came up many times. Its antigen target is currently unknown. Within one base of it there is no much larger clone, and no base qualities were kept. This specimen's treatment or condition label, per the study, means: PENTA 11 planned treatment interruption arm or continuous ART arm. Children from the United Kingdom aged 2 to 15 years who had been given at least three-drug ART for at least 24 weeks were enrolled as participants. Cryopreserved PBMCs with at least 5 million viable cells were required; a few candidate patients were excluded for low viable PBMC yield. Naive CD4+ CD45RA+ CD45RO- T cells were FACS-sorted from thawed PBMCs on a FACSAria III cell sorter. After sorting, the cells were fixed and RNA was extracted first with the RNeasy FFPE kit and then with the RNeasy Micro kit. The library was made by 3' RACE. TCR libraries were built from RNA using a 3' RACE protocol with unique molecular identifiers to correct PCR amplification bias. Up to about 12 amplicon libraries were pooled and sequenced on an Illumina MiSeq with v2 2x250 paired-end chemistry. Concerning the study's data processing: Reads were processed with Decombinator to assign V and J genes and CDR3, with barcode-based error and PCR bias correction. Before Gini coefficients were calculated with the R ineq package, the repertoires were subsampled to the same depth. Three approaches were used to assess CDR3 similarity: GLIPH, Hamming distance and a shared triplet metric. The public reads were quality trimmed at Q25 with fastp and then assembled into clones with MiXCR by TCRdb, keeping productive beta chains. Rows with one shared CDR3 protein collapse into an entry with the most common genes and DNA. TCRdb's processing, not the authors', yielded these V and J calls. The sample yields 45,000 to 50,000 distinct CDR3 sequences; roughly 4.5% were counted once. Over 0.65% of the sample rests with the top ten.

Relative to germline, V is missing 0 bases and J is missing 9 bases, with 14 bases of the junction outside any gene match. The germline V gene (reference sequence) specifies DFQATT as CDR1 and SNEGSKA as CDR2. Spanning cysteine to phenylalanine, the CDR3 consists of 16 amino acids. Of the read, only the CDR3 DNA is kept; its 48 bases are in frame from base 1. The sample belongs to a study of HIV-infected children after antiretroviral therapy interruption (dated by TCRdb to the late 2010s). Regarding the complete study: The study included eight children, four on planned treatment interruption and four on continuous treatment, and all eight had a CD4+ count above 500 and a viral load below 50 copies/ml. Continuous-treatment samples were analyzed from corresponding weeks 0, 48 and 150. Median age was roughly 10 years in the interruption group and approximately 8 years in the continuous treatment group. Recorded exposure to EBV and CMV was present in most of the participating children. Alongside thymic output measurements, TCR repertoires of children on planned treatment interruption were compared with TCR repertoires of children on continuous antiretroviral treatment. In the interruption arm, samples were obtained at week 0, week 12, end of interruption (week 24 or 48), and about 3 years after study end. Summary of the overall study and its limitations: The naive CD4+ Gini coefficient rose by the end of treatment interruption, suggesting clonal expansion, and returned to baseline by 3 years. Minor non-naive CD45RA+ populations, such as EMRA or stem memory cells, might be present among the sorted CD45RA+ naive cells. The small number of patients is a limitation of the study, so the data should be interpreted with caution. In naive CD4+ repertoires of PTI patients, CDR3 sharing between time points fell after interruption began; many sequences were shared between end of interruption and 3 years later.

The TCR originated in a pool of human donors with HIV. The rearranged chain carries TRBV20-1 and TRBJ2-4, and 7 bases in between align with TRBD1. The sample here was CD45RA+ CD4+ T cells from PBMCs, pooled from several time points, taken from a donor given antiretroviral therapy, either interrupted or continuous. The cell subset or site label for this specimen denotes: naive CD4+ CD45RA+ CD45RO- T cells. The CDR3 protein is CSAREDRELIRAIQYF. The sequenced DNA: TGCAGTGCTAGAGAAGACAGGGAACTAATAAGGGCCATTCAGTACTTC.